One and the same sample provided the 20 T cell receptor beta chains below, sequenced in a study of cytomegalovirus exposure and HLA in healthy donors. Both 60 Vbeta primers and 13 Jbeta primers went into the PCR. Produced via immunoSEQ multiplex PCR; TCRdb's table is partial and in-frame only. Here the sample spans about 93,000 clones, 80% being singletons. Sequenced sample: PBMCs. Receptors originate from a man aged 25 to 40 in good health and CMV-seronegative.

The rearrangement links TRBV10-3 to TRBJ1-4; weak D call: TRBD1 (5 bases). CDR1 ENHRY and CDR2 SYGVKD come from the germline V gene. The CDR3 has 14 residues. V lost 6 bases to trimming and J lost 0 bases, with 8 bases between them. The CDR3 protein is CAISMTATNEKLFF. For the CDR3, the DNA is TGTGCCATCAGCATGACAGCAACTAATGAAAAACTGTTTTTT.

This clone was seen more than once but under ten times. The rearrangement joins TRBV27 to TRBJ1-5; possibly TRBD1 for D (5 bases). The CDR3 consists of 16 residues. Trimming removed 2 bases at V and 6 bases at J, with 17 bases between. Germline V gene lookup returns CDR1 MNHEY and CDR2 SMNVEV (reference sequence). The CDR3 sequence is CASSLSFGGAGQPQHF. DNA for the CDR3: TGTGCCAGCAGTTTAAGTTTCGGGGGTGCAGGTCAGCCCCAGCATTTT.

The count of this clone is one. The chain carries TRBV7-9 and TRBJ2-1; 7 bases line up with TRBD2. Germline CDR1 and CDR2: SEHNR and FQNEAQ (reference sequence). CDR3 length: 17 residues. V gave up 5 bases and J gave up 8 bases; unmatched junction bases: 18. Written as DNA, the CDR3 is TGTGCCAGCAGCCCCTCAGGCGGGCGGGAGTGGGCAGATGAGCAGTTCTTC. The encoded protein is CASSPSGGREWADEQFF.

The chain combines TRBV6-7 with TRBJ1-5, with D hard to call. TRBV6-7 is annotated as an ORF whose role is uncertain. The length of the CDR3 is 12 residues. The V end was cut by 10 bases, the J end by 1 base, with 8 bases between. CDR3 in amino acids: CATPRSNQPQHF. The CDR3 region has the DNA TGTGCCACCCCCAGAAGCAATCAGCCCCAGCATTTT.

The chain has TRBV5-1 and TRBJ2-5; 9 bases are shared with TRBD2. J gave up 5 bases and V 6 bases, and 17 bases lay outside the gene matches. This CDR3 contains 17 residues. The germline V gene has CDR1 SGHRS and CDR2 YFSETQ. In nucleotides, the CDR3 is TGCGCCAGCACTACCGCGGCTCTGGGACTAGCTGGCGAGACCCAGTACTTC. Its protein product is CASTTAALGLAGETQYF. The variable domain in full, with the rest retrieved from reference TRBV5-1 and TRBJ2-5, is KAGVTQTPRYLIKTRGQQVTLSCSPISGHRSVSWYQQTPGQGLQFLFEYFSETQRNKGNFPGRFSGRQFSNSRSEMNVSTLELGDSALYLCASTTAALGLAGETQYFGPGTRLLVL.

V is TRBV7-3 and J is TRBJ2-3; 14 bases fit TRBD2. The CDR3 sequence is 18 residues long. V trimming: 1 base; J trimming: 3 bases; junction bases outside the gene matches: 6. Germline CDR1 SGHTA, CDR2 FQGTGA. CDR3: CASSLRPRTSGGTDTQYF. CDR3 coding DNA: TGTGCCAGCAGCTTAAGGCCCCGGACTAGCGGGGGGACAGATACGCAGTATTTT.

This clone has a handful of counts. The V gene is TRBV6-5, the J gene TRBJ1-4; D not resolved. This CDR3 is 13 amino acids long. Trimming cost V 8 bases and J 8 bases, with 15 bases left between them. Germline CDR1 is MNHEY and CDR2 is SVGAGI. The CDR3 region is CASSRFAREKLFF. In nucleotides, the CDR3 is TGTGCCAGCTCCAGGTTCGCTCGAGAAAAACTGTTTTTT.

The chain links TRBV25-1 to TRBJ2-3; D is perhaps TRBD2 (6 bases). The V end lost 3 bases, the J end lost 2 bases, and 15 bases lay between the germline ends. Germline CDR1 is MGHDK and CDR2 is SYGVNS. This CDR3 has 16 amino acids. The CDR3 region is CASSDGRRGDTDTQYF. The CDR3 DNA is TGTGCCAGCAGTGATGGTCGGCGGGGCGACACAGATACGCAGTATTTT.

The J gene is TRBJ1-6, the V gene TRBV10-2; D is unclear. Trimming took off 0 bases at V and 10 bases at J, with 13 bases between the two ends. The CDR3 loop spans 15 amino acids. The germline V gene encodes CDR1 WSHSY and CDR2 SAAADI. CDR3 nucleotides: TGCGCCAGCAGTGAGTCCTTACTTCTCGGGTCACCCCTCCACTTT. It is translated as CASSESLLLGSPLHF.

CDR3 DNA sequence: TGTGCCAGCAGCTTACCCCTCTCCTACGAGCAGTACTTC. Translating it yields CASSLPLSYEQYF. This chain uses TRBV7-9 with TRBJ2-7; D is undetermined. Per germline, CDR1 SEHNR and CDR2 FQNEAQ (reference sequence). This CDR3 is built from 13 residues. V lost 2 bases and J 0 bases, leaving 5 bases between the germline ends.

The chain joins TRBV20-1 to TRBJ1-1; 8 nucleotides align to TRBD1. From germline, CDR1 is DFQATT and CDR2 SNEGSKA (reference sequence). This CDR3 has 11 amino acids. J was trimmed by 4 bases and V by 5 bases; bases with no gene match: 0. Written as DNA, the CDR3 is TGCAGTGCTGACAGGGGCACTGAAGCTTTCTTT. This translates into CSADRGTEAFF.

The chain links TRBV5-1 to TRBJ2-2; D possibly corresponds to TRBD2 (6 bases). The germline V gene has CDR1 SGHRS and CDR2 YFSETQ. The CDR3 spans 14 residues. V lost 7 bases to trimming and J lost 0 bases, with 10 bases between them. CDR3 sequence: CASRRTTNTGELFF. The CDR3 coding sequence is TGCGCCAGCCGCCGGACTACGAACACCGGGGAGCTGTTTTTT.

V usage is TRBV5-1 and J usage is TRBJ1-1; weak D call: TRBD1 (5 bases). V lost 2 bases to trimming and J lost 4 bases, with 12 bases between them. The germline V gene has CDR1 SGHRS and CDR2 YFSETQ. The CDR3 is 14 residues long. CDR3 sequence: CASSFGGGSTEAFF. CDR3 nucleotide sequence: TGCGCCAGCAGCTTTGGGGGAGGGAGCACTGAAGCTTTCTTT.

The chain couples TRBV11-2 to TRBJ2-2, with 10 bases aligning to TRBD2. J was trimmed by 4 bases and V by 5 bases; bases with no gene match: 7. The V gene's germline CDR1 is SGHAT and CDR2 FQNNGV. The CDR3 has 16 amino acids. The DNA of the CDR3 is TGTGCCAGCAGCCAGAGTAGCGGGAGGCTCACCGGGGAGCTGTTTTTT. Its protein is CASSQSSGRLTGELFF.

The genes are TRBV5-1 and TRBJ2-7; TRBD1 agrees at 7 bases. This CDR3 is 16 amino acids long. Germline CDR1 is SGHRS and CDR2 is YFSETQ. J was trimmed by 0 bases and V by 3 bases; bases with no gene match: 9. This chain's CDR3 is CASSSPLRDSSYEQYF. CDR3 coding DNA: TGCGCCAGCAGCTCGCCCCTCAGGGACAGCTCCTACGAGCAGTACTTC. The full variable domain, rest sourced from reference TRBV5-1 and TRBJ2-7, is KAGVTQTPRYLIKTRGQQVTLSCSPISGHRSVSWYQQTPGQGLQFLFEYFSETQRNKGNFPGRFSGRQFSNSRSEMNVSTLELGDSALYLCASSSPLRDSSYEQYFGPGTRLTVT.

This clone was detected once. This chain joins TRBV6-5 and TRBJ2-7; the match to TRBD1 covers 8 bases. V trimming: 4 bases; J trimming: 6 bases; junction bases outside the gene matches: 11. CDR1 is MNHEY and CDR2 is SVGAGI in the germline V gene. The CDR3 covers 15 residues. The CDR3 nucleotides are TGTGCCAGCAGTTCTCCCGGACAGGGAAGGAGCGAGCAGTACTTC. Translation: CASSSPGQGRSEQYF.

This clone was seen only a few times. The chain couples TRBV7-6 to TRBJ2-1; TRBD2 aligns across 11 bases. Germline V gene sequence: CDR1 SGHVS, CDR2 FNYEAQ. The CDR3 has 14 residues. Trimming removed 6 bases from V and 7 bases from J; junction bases left unmatched: 5. CDR3 sequence: CASRGLAGWNEQFF. CDR3 sequence (DNA): TGTGCCAGCAGAGGACTAGCGGGCTGGAATGAGCAGTTCTTC.

The rearrangement joins TRBV5-6 to TRBJ2-5; no clear D. CDR1 is SGHDT, CDR2 YYEEEE, per germline. V lost 2 bases and J lost 11, with 22 bases in between. The CDR3 runs to 15 residues. CDR3 nucleotides: TGTGCCAGCAGCTTCTTTGGTACGGATTGGAGAGAGCAGTACTTC. This codes for CASSFFGTDWREQYF.

The CDR3 DNA sequence: TGCGCCAGCAGCTCGGACTCTAGCTCCGTACGCACCGGGGAGCTGTTTTTT. This gives the protein CASSSDSSSVRTGELFF. The V gene is TRBV5-1, the J gene TRBJ2-2; D might be TRBD2 (5 bases). This CDR3 region has 17 residues. Germline CDR1 and CDR2: SGHRS and YFSETQ. V was pared by 3 bases and J by 4 bases, with 19 bases between.

The chain has TRBV18 and TRBJ2-5; D gene ambiguous. V lost 7 bases and J lost 7, with 13 bases in between. The V gene's germline CDR1 is KGHSH and CDR2 LQKENI. This CDR3 comprises 12 residues. In DNA form, the CDR3 reads TGTGCCAGCTTTTCAGGCTTCGGGACCCAGTACTTC. Its protein is CASFSGFGTQYF. The entire variable domain, with the rest obtained from reference TRBV18 and TRBJ2-5, is as follows: NAGVMQNPRHLVRRRGQEARLRCSPMKGHSHVYWYRQLPEEGLKFMVYLQKENIIDESGMPKERFSAEFPKEGPSILRIQQVVRGDSAAYFCASFSGFGTQYFGPGTRLLVL.